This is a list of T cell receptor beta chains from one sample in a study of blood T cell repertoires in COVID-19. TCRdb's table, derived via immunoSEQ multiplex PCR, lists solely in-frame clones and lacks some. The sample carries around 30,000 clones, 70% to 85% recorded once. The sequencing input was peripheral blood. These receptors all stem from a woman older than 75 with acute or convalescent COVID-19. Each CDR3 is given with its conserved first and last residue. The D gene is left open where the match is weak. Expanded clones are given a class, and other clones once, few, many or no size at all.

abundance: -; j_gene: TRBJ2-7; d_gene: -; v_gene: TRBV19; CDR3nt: TGTGCCAGTAGTATGGGACTGGCCTTAGCCGAGCAGTACTTC; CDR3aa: CASSMGLALAEQYF
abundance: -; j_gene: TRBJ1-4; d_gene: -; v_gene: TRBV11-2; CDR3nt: TGTGCCAGCAGCTTAGACGTAATTGAAAAACTGTTTTTT; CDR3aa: CASSLDVIEKLFF
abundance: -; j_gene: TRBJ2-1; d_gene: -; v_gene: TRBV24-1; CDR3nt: TGTGCCACTAGAGGATACTACAATGAGCAGTTCTTC; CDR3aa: CATRGYYNEQFF
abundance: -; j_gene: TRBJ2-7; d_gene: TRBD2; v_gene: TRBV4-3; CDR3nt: TGCGCCAGCAGCCAAGATGGACTAGCGGGTGGGCAGCAGTACTTC; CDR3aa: CASSQDGLAGGQQYF
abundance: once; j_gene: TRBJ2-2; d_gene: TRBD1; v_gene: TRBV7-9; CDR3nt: TGTGCCAGCAGCTCCTGGGACAGGGGGCGAACCGGGGAGCTGTTTTTT; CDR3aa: CASSSWDRGRTGELFF
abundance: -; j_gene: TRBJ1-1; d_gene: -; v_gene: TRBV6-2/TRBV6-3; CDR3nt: TGTGCCAGCAGTTCCTGGCCTGAAGCTTTCTTT; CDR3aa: CASSSWPEAFF
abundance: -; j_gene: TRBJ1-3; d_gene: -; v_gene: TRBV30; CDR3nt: TGTGCCGGAGCCGGGACTAAGGGAAACACCATATATTTT; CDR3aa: CAGAGTKGNTIYF
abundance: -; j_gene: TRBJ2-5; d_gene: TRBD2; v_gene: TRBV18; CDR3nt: TGTGCCAGCTCACCACCGACAATAGCGGGAGGAAGGGAGACCCAGTACTTC; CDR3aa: CASSPPTIAGGRETQYF
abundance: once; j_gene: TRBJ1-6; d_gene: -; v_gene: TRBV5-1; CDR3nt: TGCGCCAGCAGCTTGGCAGGGCAATCACCCCTCCACTTT; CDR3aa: CASSLAGQSPLHF
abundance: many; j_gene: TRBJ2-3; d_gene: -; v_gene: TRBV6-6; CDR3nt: TGTGCCAGCAGTCTCCCTTTCCGTGGACTCCTAAGAGGAAATACGCAGTATTTT; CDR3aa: CASSLPFRGLLRGNTQYF
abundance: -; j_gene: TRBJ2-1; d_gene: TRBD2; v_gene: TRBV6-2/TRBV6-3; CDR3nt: TGTGCCAGCAGTTTTAGCGGGAGATCGAATGAGCAGTTCTTC; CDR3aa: CASSFSGRSNEQFF
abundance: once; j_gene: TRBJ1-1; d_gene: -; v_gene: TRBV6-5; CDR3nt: TGTGCCAGCAAAGGGGGCACTGAAGCTTTCTTT; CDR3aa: CASKGGTEAFF
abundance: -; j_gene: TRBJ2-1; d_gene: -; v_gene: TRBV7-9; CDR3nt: TGTGCCAGCAGCTTAGGGTCTAGCCGGGCCCCTGAGCAGTTCTTC; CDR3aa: CASSLGSSRAPEQFF
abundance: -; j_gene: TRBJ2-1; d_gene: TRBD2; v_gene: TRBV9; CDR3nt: TGTGCCAGCAGCGTTGACCTAGCGGGGTACAATGAGCAGTTCTTC; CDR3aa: CASSVDLAGYNEQFF
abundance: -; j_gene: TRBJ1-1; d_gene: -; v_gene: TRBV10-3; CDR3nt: TGTGCCGCCGGACTGGGACAAGTTGAAGCTTTCTTT; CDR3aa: CAAGLGQVEAFF
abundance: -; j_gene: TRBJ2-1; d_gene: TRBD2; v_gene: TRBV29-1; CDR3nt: TGCAGCGTTATCGGACTAGCGGGAATCAATGAGCAGTTCTTC; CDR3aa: CSVIGLAGINEQFF
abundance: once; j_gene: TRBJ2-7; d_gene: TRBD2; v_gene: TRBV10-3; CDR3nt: TGTGCCATCAGTGAGGCTAGCGGGAGGGTATACGAGCAGTACTTC; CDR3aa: CAISEASGRVYEQYF
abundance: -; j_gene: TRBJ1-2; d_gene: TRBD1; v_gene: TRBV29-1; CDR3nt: TGCAGCGGGGGGACAGGCCTCGGCTACACCTTC; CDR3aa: CSGGTGLGYTF
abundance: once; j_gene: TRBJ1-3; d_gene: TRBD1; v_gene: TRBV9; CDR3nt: TGTGCCAGCAGCCTCGGGACAGCCTTTCCCTCTGGAAACACCATATATTTT; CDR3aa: CASSLGTAFPSGNTIYF
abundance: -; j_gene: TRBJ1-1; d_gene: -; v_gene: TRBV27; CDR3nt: TGTGCCAGCAGTTTACAGGTGAACACTGAAGCTTTCTTT; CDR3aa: CASSLQVNTEAFF
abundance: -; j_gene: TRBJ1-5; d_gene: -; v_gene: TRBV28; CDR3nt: TGTGCCAGCAGTACCTACAGGGACCCCCAGCATTTT; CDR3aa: CASSTYRDPQHF
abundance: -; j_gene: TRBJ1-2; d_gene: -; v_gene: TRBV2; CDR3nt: TGTGCCAGCAGTGAATCTTTAGGAGATTATGGCTACACCTTC; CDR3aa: CASSESLGDYGYTF
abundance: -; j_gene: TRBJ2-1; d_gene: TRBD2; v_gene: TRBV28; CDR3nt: TGTGCCAGCAGTGGGGAAAGCGGGATATATGAGCAGTTCTTC; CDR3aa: CASSGESGIYEQFF
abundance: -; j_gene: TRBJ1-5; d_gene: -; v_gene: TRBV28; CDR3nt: TGTGCCAGCAGTTGGACTCTTGAGGGCAATCAGCCCCAGCATTTT; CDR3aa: CASSWTLEGNQPQHF
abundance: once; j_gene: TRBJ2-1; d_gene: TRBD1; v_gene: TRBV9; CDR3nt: TGTGCCAGCGCGACAGGGCCCTGGGATGAGCAGTTCTTC; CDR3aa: CASATGPWDEQFF
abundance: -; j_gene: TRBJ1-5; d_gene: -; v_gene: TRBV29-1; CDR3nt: TGCAGCGCTACGCAGGGTTTCGGCAATCAGCCCCAGCATTTT; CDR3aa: CSATQGFGNQPQHF
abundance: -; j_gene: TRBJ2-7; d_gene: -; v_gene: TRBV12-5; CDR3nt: TGTGCTAGTGGTTTGCCCGAGACAGGATACGAGCAGTACTTC; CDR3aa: CASGLPETGYEQYF
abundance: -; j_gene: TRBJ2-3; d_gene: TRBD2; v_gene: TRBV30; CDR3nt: TGTGCCTGGAGTTTTGCTGGGAGGGAGGTAGATACGCAGTATTTT; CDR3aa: CAWSFAGREVDTQYF
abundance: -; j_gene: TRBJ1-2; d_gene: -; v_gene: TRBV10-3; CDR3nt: TGTGCCATCAGTAAGGACAGTCTTATCGGCTACACCTTC; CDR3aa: CAISKDSLIGYTF
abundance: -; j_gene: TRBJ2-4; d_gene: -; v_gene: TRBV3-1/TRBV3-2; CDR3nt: TGTGCCAGCAGCCAAGTTGCTAGCCCGGAAGCCAAAAACATTCAGTACTTC; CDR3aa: CASSQVASPEAKNIQYF
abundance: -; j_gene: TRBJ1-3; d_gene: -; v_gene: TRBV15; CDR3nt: TGTGCCACCAGCAGAGATTTAGGGGCCACTGGAAACACCATATATTTT; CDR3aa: CATSRDLGATGNTIYF
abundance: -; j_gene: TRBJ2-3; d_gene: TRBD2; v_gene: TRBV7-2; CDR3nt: TGTGCCAGCAGCTTAGTCGCCTCTAGCGGGTTTGATACGCAGTATTTT; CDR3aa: CASSLVASSGFDTQYF
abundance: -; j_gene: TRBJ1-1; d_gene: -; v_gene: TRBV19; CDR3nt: TGTGCCAGTAGTATAGGGCCGGGGCGGGAAACTGAAGCTTTCTTT; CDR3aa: CASSIGPGRETEAFF
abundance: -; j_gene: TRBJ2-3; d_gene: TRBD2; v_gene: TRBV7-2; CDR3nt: TGTGCCAGCAGCCGGGGACTACTAAGCACAGATACGCAGTATTTT; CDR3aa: CASSRGLLSTDTQYF
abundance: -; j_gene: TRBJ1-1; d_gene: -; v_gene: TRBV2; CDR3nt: TGTGCCAGCAGTGTCTGGCAGGGTATTGAAGCTTTCTTT; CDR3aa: CASSVWQGIEAFF
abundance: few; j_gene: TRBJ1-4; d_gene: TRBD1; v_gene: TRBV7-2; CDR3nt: TGTGCCAGCAGCTTAGGGACAGGGTTTTCCGAAAAACTGTTTTTT; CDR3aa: CASSLGTGFSEKLFF
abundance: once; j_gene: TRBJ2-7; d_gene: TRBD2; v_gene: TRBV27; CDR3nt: TGTGCCAGCAGTCTCCGGACTAGCGGGGGTAAAAACGAGCAGTACTTC; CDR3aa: CASSLRTSGGKNEQYF
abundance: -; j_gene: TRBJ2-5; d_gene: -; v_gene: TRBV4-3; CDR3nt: TGCGCCAGCAGCCAAGGCCACGGCAGGGGCCAAGAGACCCAGTACTTC; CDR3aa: CASSQGHGRGQETQYF
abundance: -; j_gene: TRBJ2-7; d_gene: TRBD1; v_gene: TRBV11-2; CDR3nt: TGTGCCATCACGGGCGACAGGGGCTACGAGCAGTACTTC; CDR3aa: CAITGDRGYEQYF
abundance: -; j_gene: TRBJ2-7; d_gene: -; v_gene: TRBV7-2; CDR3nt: TGTGCCAGCAGCCCGTACCCTACAGGGCGCGAGCAGTACTTC; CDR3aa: CASSPYPTGREQYF
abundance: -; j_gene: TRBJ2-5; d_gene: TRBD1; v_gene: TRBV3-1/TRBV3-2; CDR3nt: TGTGCCAGCAGTCGGGACAGGGGGCGCCCAGAGACCCAGTACTTC; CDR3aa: CASSRDRGRPETQYF
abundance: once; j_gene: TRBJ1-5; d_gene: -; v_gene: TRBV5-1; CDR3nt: TGCGCCAGCAGCTTGGTGCAGTATAGCAATCAGCCCCAGCATTTT; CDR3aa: CASSLVQYSNQPQHF
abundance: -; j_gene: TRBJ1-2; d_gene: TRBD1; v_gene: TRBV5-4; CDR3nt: TGTGCCAGCAGCTTCCCCGGGACAGGGGCGCATGGCTACACCTTC; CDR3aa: CASSFPGTGAHGYTF
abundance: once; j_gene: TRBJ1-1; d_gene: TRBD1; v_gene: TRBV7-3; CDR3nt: TGTGCCAGCAGCTCGGGACAGCGCACTGAAGCTTTCTTT; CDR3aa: CASSSGQRTEAFF
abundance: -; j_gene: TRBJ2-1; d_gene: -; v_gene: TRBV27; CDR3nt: TGTGCCAGCAGTTATACCCCCGGACAGAACAATGAGCAGTTCTTC; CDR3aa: CASSYTPGQNNEQFF
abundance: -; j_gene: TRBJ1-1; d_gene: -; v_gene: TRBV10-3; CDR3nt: TGTGCCATCAGTGACCGAGGGCGGATGAACACTGAAGCTTTCTTT; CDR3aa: CAISDRGRMNTEAFF
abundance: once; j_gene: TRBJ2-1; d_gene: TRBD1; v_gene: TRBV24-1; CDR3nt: TGTGCCACCAGTGCCGTGACAGGGATTAGCAATGAGCAGTTCTTC; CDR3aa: CATSAVTGISNEQFF
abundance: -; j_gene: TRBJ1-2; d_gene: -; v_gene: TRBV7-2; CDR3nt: TGTGCCAGCAGCTTCGACAGGAACTATGGCTACACCTTC; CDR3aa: CASSFDRNYGYTF
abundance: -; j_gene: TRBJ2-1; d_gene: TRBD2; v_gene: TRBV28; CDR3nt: TGTGCCAGCAGTTCATCAGGACTAGCGGGAGTAGCTGAGCAGTTCTTC; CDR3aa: CASSSSGLAGVAEQFF
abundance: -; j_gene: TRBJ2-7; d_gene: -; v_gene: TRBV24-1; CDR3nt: TGTGCCACCAGGGGCAGGGGCCACGAGCAGTACTTC; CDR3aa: CATRGRGHEQYF
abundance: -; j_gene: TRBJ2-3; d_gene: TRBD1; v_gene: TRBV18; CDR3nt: TGTGCCAGCTCCCTCCGGGACAGGGGGCCTATAGATACGCAGTATTTT; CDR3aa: CASSLRDRGPIDTQYF
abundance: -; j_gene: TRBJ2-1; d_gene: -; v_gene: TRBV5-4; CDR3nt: TGTGCCAGCAGCTTGGAGCGGGCCCACCAGTTCTTC; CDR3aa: CASSLERAHQFF
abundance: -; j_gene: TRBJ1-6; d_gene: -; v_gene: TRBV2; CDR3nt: TGTGCCAGCAGTAACGACGGGGTTAATTCACCCCTCCACTTT; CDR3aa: CASSNDGVNSPLHF
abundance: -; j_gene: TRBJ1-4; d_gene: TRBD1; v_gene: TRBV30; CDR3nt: TGTGCCTGGACAGGGGGGAAAGAAAAACTGTTTTTT; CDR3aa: CAWTGGKEKLFF
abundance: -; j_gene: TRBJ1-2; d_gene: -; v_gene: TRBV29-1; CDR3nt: TGCAGCATCCGCCGGACTACCAATCATGGCTACACCTTC; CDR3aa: CSIRRTTNHGYTF
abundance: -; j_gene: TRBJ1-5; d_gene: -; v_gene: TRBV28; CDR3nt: TGTACCAGCAGTTCCCCTCTGCCCCAGCATTTT; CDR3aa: CTSSSPLPQHF
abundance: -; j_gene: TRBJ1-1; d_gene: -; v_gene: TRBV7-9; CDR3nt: TGTGCCAGCAGCCCGACAGGTGGTACTGAAGCTTTCTTT; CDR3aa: CASSPTGGTEAFF
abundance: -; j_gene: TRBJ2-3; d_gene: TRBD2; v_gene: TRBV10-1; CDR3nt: TGCGCCAGCAGTGAGTGGGGACTAGTGTCTGATACGCAGTATTTT; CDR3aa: CASSEWGLVSDTQYF
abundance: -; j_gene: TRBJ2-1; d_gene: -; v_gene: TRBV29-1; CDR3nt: TGCAGCGTTGGGACTGGATACTACAATGAGCAGTTCTTC; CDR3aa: CSVGTGYYNEQFF